The clone carrying this T cell receptor beta chain occurred once. The data are from a study of blood T cell repertoires in COVID-19. The length of the CDR3 is 16 residues. CDR1 is SGHNT and CDR2 is YYREEE in the germline V gene (reference sequence). V was pared by 3 bases and J by 11 bases, with 15 bases of the junction left unmatched. The repertoire was sequenced with immunoSEQ multiplex PCR; TCRdb's copy has only in-frame clones and lacks some. Found here are approximately 480,000 clones, nearly 90% of them singletons; the top ten hold around 0.95%. The sample comprised peripheral blood. J is TRBJ2-4 and V is TRBV5-4, with 9 bases aligning to TRBD1. The TCR sequence derives from a young man with COVID-19, enrolled during active disease. The CDR3, as DNA: TGTGCCAGCAGCTCGAAAGGGACAGGGAAAGGAGGGGTTCAGTACTTC. The encoded protein is CASSSKGTGKGGVQYF.